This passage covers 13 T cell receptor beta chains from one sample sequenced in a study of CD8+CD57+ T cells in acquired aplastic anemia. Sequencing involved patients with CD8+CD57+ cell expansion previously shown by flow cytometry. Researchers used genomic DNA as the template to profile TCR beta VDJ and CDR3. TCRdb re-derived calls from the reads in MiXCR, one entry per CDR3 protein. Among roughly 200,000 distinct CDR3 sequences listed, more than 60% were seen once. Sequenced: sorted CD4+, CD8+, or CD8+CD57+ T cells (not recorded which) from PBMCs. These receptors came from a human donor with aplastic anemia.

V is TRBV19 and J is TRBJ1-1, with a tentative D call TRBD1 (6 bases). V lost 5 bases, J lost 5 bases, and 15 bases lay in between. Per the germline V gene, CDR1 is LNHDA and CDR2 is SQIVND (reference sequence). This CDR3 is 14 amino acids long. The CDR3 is CASSFGGQETEAFF. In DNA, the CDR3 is TGTGCCAGTAGTTTTGGGGGGCAAGAGACTGAAGCTTTCTTT.

The DNA for the CDR3 is TGCAGCGTCACCCACAAGAACACTGAAGCTTTCTTT. It is translated as CSVTHKNTEAFF. This chain connects TRBV29-1 to TRBJ1-1; D is ambiguous. V shed 6 bases and J shed 1 base, with 9 bases lying between them. This CDR3 has 12 amino acids. Germline V gene data show CDR1 as SQVTM and CDR2 as ANQGSEA.

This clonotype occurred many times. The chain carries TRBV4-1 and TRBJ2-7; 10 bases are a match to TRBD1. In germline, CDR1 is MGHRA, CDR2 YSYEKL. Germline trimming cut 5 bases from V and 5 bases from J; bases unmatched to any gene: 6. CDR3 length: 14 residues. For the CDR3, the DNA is TGCGCCAGCAGCGTAAGGACAGGGGGGAACGAGCAGTACTTC. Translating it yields CASSVRTGGNEQYF.

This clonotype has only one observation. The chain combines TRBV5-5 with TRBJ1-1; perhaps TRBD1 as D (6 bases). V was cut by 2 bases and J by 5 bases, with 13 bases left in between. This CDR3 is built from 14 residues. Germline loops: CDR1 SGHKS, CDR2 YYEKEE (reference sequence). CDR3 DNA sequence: TGTGCCAGCAGCTTAGACTTGGGGACAACTGAAGCTTTCTTT. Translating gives CASSLDLGTTEAFF.

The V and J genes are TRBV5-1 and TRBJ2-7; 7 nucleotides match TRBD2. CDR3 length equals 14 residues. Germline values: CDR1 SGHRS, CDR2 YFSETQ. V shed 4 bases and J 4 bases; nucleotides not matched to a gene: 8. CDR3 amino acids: CASSLYSGPYEQYF. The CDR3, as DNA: TGCGCCAGCAGCCTCTATAGCGGGCCTTACGAGCAGTACTTC.

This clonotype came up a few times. CDR3 nucleotide sequence: TGCAGCGTTGAAGGGACAGCAGAGACCCAGTACTTC. It codes for CSVEGTAETQYF. The genes are TRBV29-1 and TRBJ2-5, with D perhaps matching TRBD1 (6 bases). CDR1 SQVTM and CDR2 ANQGSEA come from the germline V gene. Trimming shortened V by 1 base and J by 4 bases, and 7 bases separated the two germline ends. The CDR3 sequence is 12 residues long.

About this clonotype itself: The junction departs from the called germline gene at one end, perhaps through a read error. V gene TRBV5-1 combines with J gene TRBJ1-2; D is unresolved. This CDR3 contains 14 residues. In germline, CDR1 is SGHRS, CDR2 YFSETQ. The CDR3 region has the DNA TGTGCCAGCAGTGATTCCGGAGTCTTCTATGGCTACACCTTC. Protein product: CASSDSGVFYGYTF.

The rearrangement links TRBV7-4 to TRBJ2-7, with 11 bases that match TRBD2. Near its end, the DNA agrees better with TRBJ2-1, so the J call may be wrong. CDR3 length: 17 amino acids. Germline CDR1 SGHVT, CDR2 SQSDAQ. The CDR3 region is CASSLRSGTSGYNEQFF. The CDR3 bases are TGTGCCAGCAGCCTCAGGAGTGGGACTAGCGGATACAATGAGCAGTTCTTC.

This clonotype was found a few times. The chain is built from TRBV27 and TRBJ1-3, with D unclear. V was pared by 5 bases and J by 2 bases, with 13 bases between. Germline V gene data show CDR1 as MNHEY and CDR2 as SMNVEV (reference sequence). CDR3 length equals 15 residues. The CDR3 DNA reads TGTGCCAGCAGTCCGCTTTTAGGGACTGGAAACACCATATATTTT. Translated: CASSPLLGTGNTIYF.

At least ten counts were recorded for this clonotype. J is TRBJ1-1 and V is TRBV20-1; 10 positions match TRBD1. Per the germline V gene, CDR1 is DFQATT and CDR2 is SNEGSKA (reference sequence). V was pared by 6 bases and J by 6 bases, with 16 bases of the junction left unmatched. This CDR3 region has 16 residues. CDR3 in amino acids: CSASKLGQGFYSEAFF. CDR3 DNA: TGCAGTGCCAGTAAACTGGGACAGGGGTTTTACTCTGAAGCTTTCTTT.

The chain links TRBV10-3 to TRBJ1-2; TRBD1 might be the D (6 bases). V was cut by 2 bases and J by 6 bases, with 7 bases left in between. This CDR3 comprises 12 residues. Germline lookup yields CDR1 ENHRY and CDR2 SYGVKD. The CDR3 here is CAISEGGNGYTF. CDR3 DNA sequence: TGTGCCATCAGTGAGGGGGGCAATGGCTACACCTTC.

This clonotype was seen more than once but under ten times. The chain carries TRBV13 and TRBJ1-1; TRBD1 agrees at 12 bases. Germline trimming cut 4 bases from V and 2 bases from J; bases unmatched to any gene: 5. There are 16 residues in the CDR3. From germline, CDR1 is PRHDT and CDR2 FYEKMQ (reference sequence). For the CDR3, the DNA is TGTGCCAGCAGCTGGGGACAGGGGGCATTTAACACTGAAGCTTTCTTT. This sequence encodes CASSWGQGAFNTEAFF.

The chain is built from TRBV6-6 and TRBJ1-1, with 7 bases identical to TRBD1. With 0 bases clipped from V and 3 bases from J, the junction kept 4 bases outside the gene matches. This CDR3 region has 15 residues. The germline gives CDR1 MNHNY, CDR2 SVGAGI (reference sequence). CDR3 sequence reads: CASSYSTGKDTEAFF. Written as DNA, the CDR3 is TGTGCCAGCAGTTACTCGACAGGGAAGGACACTGAAGCTTTCTTT.